The rows below give T cell receptor beta chains drawn from one sample of a study of early T cells in non-severe SARS-CoV-2 infection. One entry per CDR3 protein results from TCRdb running MiXCR on the 5' RACE reads. The sample holds over 55,000 distinct CDR3 sequences, roughly 8% seen once. Sequencing was performed on whole blood. The receptors stem from an adult who was a healthcare worker with PCR-confirmed SARS-CoV-2 infection or an uninfected control (not recorded which). The CDR3 runs from the conserved cysteine through the conserved F or W. Fields, in order: clone size, D gene, J gene, V gene, CDR3 protein, CDR3 DNA. A D gene is named only where the DNA matches it firmly. Some rows have no size entry. The others give once, few or many, or a class for an expanded clone.

clone size: few
D gene: NA
J gene: TRBJ1-2
V gene: TRBV21-1
CDR3 protein: CASSTDGYYGYTF
CDR3 DNA: TGTGCCAGCAGTACGGACGGCTACTATGGCTACACCTTC

clone size: many
D gene: NA
J gene: TRBJ2-1
V gene: TRBV20-1
CDR3 protein: CSAGRDYNEQFF
CDR3 DNA: TGCAGTGCGGGACGGGACTACAATGAGCAGTTCTTC

clone size: many
D gene: TRBD2
J gene: TRBJ2-7
V gene: TRBV7-8
CDR3 protein: CASSLREGRDEQYF
CDR3 DNA: TGTGCCAGCAGCTTACGGGAGGGCCGGGACGAGCAGTACTTC

clone size: many
D gene: NA
J gene: TRBJ2-1
V gene: TRBV5-4
CDR3 protein: CASSLRTSTYNEQFF
CDR3 DNA: TGTGCCAGCAGCTTGAGGACTTCTACCTACAATGAGCAGTTCTTC

clone size: NA
D gene: TRBD1
J gene: TRBJ2-2
V gene: TRBV29-1
CDR3 protein: CSALDRSTGELFF
CDR3 DNA: TGCAGCGCCTTGGACAGGTCGACCGGGGAGCTGTTTTTT

clone size: many
D gene: TRBD1
J gene: TRBJ1-1
V gene: TRBV29-1
CDR3 protein: CSARGQGYTEAFF
CDR3 DNA: TGCAGCGCCAGGGGGCAGGGCTACACTGAAGCTTTCTTT

clone size: few
D gene: NA
J gene: TRBJ1-1
V gene: TRBV5-1
CDR3 protein: CASSATGGRVNTEAFF
CDR3 DNA: TGCGCCAGCAGCGCGACAGGAGGGCGCGTGAACACTGAAGCTTTCTTT

clone size: many
D gene: NA
J gene: TRBJ2-3
V gene: TRBV6-6
CDR3 protein: CASSYSTGVITSGVEDTQYF
CDR3 DNA: TGTGCCAGCAGTTACTCAACAGGGGTGATAACTAGCGGAGTGGAGGATACGCAGTATTTT

clone size: many
D gene: TRBD2
J gene: TRBJ2-1
V gene: TRBV4-1
CDR3 protein: CASSQSLREGQFF
CDR3 DNA: TGCGCCAGCAGCCAATCTCTCCGGGAGGGGCAGTTCTTC

clone size: NA
D gene: NA
J gene: TRBJ2-4
V gene: TRBV2
CDR3 protein: CASSERMIETKNIQYF
CDR3 DNA: TGTGCCAGCAGTGAACGGATGATAGAGACCAAAAACATTCAGTACTTC

clone size: many
D gene: NA
J gene: TRBJ2-7
V gene: TRBV19
CDR3 protein: CASSMGQERTYEQYF
CDR3 DNA: TGTGCCAGTAGTATGGGGCAGGAAAGGACCTACGAGCAGTACTTC

clone size: few
D gene: NA
J gene: TRBJ2-5
V gene: TRBV6-6
CDR3 protein: CASSPQNQETQYF
CDR3 DNA: TGTGCCAGCAGCCCACAGAACCAAGAGACCCAGTACTTC

clone size: few
D gene: TRBD1
J gene: TRBJ2-2
V gene: TRBV5-1
CDR3 protein: CASSWGQGTGELFF
CDR3 DNA: TGCGCCAGCAGCTGGGGACAGGGCACCGGGGAGCTGTTTTTT

clone size: few
D gene: TRBD2
J gene: TRBJ2-1
V gene: TRBV27
CDR3 protein: CASSLVGLAGGRNEQFF
CDR3 DNA: TGTGCCAGCAGTTTAGTGGGACTAGCGGGAGGGCGCAATGAGCAGTTCTTC

clone size: many
D gene: TRBD1
J gene: TRBJ2-7
V gene: TRBV28
CDR3 protein: CASTSGGWGHEQYF
CDR3 DNA: TGTGCCAGCACCTCAGGGGGCTGGGGCCACGAGCAGTACTTC

clone size: NA
D gene: NA
J gene: TRBJ2-3
V gene: TRBV13
CDR3 protein: CASSLYSRSDAQYF
CDR3 DNA: TGTGCCAGCAGCTTATATTCCAGATCGGACGCGCAGTATTTT

clone size: few
D gene: TRBD1
J gene: TRBJ1-1
V gene: TRBV7-9
CDR3 protein: CASLDGGQLEAFF
CDR3 DNA: TGTGCCAGCCTTGACGGGGGACAGTTAGAGGCTTTCTTT

clone size: NA
D gene: NA
J gene: TRBJ2-4
V gene: TRBV27
CDR3 protein: CASTSPPGYIQYF
CDR3 DNA: TGTGCCAGCACCTCCCCGCCGGGTTACATTCAGTACTTC

clone size: NA
D gene: NA
J gene: TRBJ1-2
V gene: TRBV24-1
CDR3 protein: CATSGRDYGYTF
CDR3 DNA: TGTGCCACCAGTGGGCGGGACTATGGCTACACCTTC

clone size: NA
D gene: NA
J gene: TRBJ2-3
V gene: TRBV2
CDR3 protein: CASRGGSTDTQYF
CDR3 DNA: TGTGCCAGCAGGGGCGGTAGCACAGATACGCAGTATTTT

clone size: NA
D gene: TRBD2
J gene: TRBJ2-7
V gene: TRBV11-2
CDR3 protein: CASSLTLRRGGILAGHSYEQYF
CDR3 DNA: TGTGCCAGCAGCCTCACCCTGCGCCGCGGGGGAATCCTAGCGGGCCACTCCTACGAGCAGTACTTC

clone size: NA
D gene: NA
J gene: TRBJ1-6
V gene: TRBV3-1
CDR3 protein: CASSQARRSPLHF
CDR3 DNA: TGTGCCAGCAGCCAAGCTCGGAGATCACCCCTCCACTTT

clone size: few
D gene: NA
J gene: TRBJ1-2
V gene: TRBV20-1
CDR3 protein: CSARDLYGGDYGYTF
CDR3 DNA: TGCAGTGCTAGAGATCTATACGGAGGAGACTATGGCTACACCTTC

clone size: many
D gene: NA
J gene: TRBJ2-1
V gene: TRBV24-1
CDR3 protein: CATSDSNPGQKQFF
CDR3 DNA: TGTGCCACCAGTGACTCCAATCCGGGGCAGAAGCAGTTCTTC

clone size: many
D gene: NA
J gene: TRBJ1-1
V gene: TRBV5-5
CDR3 protein: CASSLEVRQLEAFF
CDR3 DNA: TGTGCCAGCAGCTTGGAAGTTAGACAGCTTGAAGCTTTCTTT

clone size: many
D gene: TRBD2
J gene: TRBJ2-7
V gene: TRBV7-6
CDR3 protein: CASSLTGGPHEQYF
CDR3 DNA: TGTGCCAGCAGCTTGACGGGAGGGCCCCACGAGCAGTACTTC

clone size: many
D gene: NA
J gene: TRBJ1-1
V gene: TRBV20-1
CDR3 protein: CSASLLRPGANTEAFF
CDR3 DNA: TGCAGTGCTAGTTTACTTAGGCCGGGAGCGAACACTGAAGCTTTCTTT

clone size: many
D gene: TRBD1
J gene: TRBJ1-2
V gene: TRBV6-6
CDR3 protein: CASSSTGQSYGYTF
CDR3 DNA: TGTGCCAGCAGCTCCACGGGACAGAGCTATGGCTACACCTTC

clone size: many
D gene: NA
J gene: TRBJ2-3
V gene: TRBV15
CDR3 protein: CATSAPGVSVQYF
CDR3 DNA: TGTGCCACCAGCGCCCCTGGGGTTAGTGTGCAGTATTTT

clone size: NA
D gene: NA
J gene: TRBJ2-7
V gene: TRBV5-4
CDR3 protein: CASSPGRNYEQYF
CDR3 DNA: TGTGCCAGCAGCCCGGGACGCAACTACGAGCAGTACTTC

clone size: many
D gene: NA
J gene: TRBJ2-7
V gene: TRBV20-1
CDR3 protein: CSARDRRNLRYEQYF
CDR3 DNA: TGCAGTGCTAGAGATCGCAGGAATTTGCGCTACGAGCAGTACTTC

clone size: NA
D gene: NA
J gene: TRBJ2-5
V gene: TRBV21-1
CDR3 protein: CASSRHTAEETQYF
CDR3 DNA: TGTGCCAGCAGCAGGCACACAGCCGAAGAGACCCAGTACTTC

clone size: many
D gene: NA
J gene: TRBJ2-3
V gene: TRBV7-8
CDR3 protein: CASSLGKVLTDTQYF
CDR3 DNA: TGTGCCAGCAGCTTAGGTAAGGTTCTGACAGATACGCAGTATTTT

clone size: many
D gene: TRBD2
J gene: TRBJ2-1
V gene: TRBV20-1
CDR3 protein: CSAGPSGRGGHEQFF
CDR3 DNA: TGCAGTGCTGGCCCTAGCGGGAGAGGGGGCCATGAGCAGTTCTTC

clone size: NA
D gene: NA
J gene: TRBJ1-5
V gene: TRBV21-1
CDR3 protein: CASSKVRDRDHQPQHF
CDR3 DNA: TGTGCCAGCAGCAAAGTGAGGGACAGGGATCATCAGCCCCAGCATTTT

clone size: NA
D gene: NA
J gene: TRBJ1-5
V gene: TRBV7-6
CDR3 protein: CASSLGAGQPQHF
CDR3 DNA: TGTGCCAGCAGCTTAGGGGCGGGACAGCCCCAGCATTTT

clone size: NA
D gene: NA
J gene: TRBJ2-7
V gene: TRBV19
CDR3 protein: CASSMAGSYEQYF
CDR3 DNA: TGTGCCAGTAGTATGGCGGGGAGCTACGAGCAGTACTTC

clone size: few
D gene: NA
J gene: TRBJ2-7
V gene: TRBV7-9
CDR3 protein: CASSSVWGSYEQYF
CDR3 DNA: TGTGCCAGCAGCTCCGTCTGGGGCTCCTACGAGCAGTACTTC